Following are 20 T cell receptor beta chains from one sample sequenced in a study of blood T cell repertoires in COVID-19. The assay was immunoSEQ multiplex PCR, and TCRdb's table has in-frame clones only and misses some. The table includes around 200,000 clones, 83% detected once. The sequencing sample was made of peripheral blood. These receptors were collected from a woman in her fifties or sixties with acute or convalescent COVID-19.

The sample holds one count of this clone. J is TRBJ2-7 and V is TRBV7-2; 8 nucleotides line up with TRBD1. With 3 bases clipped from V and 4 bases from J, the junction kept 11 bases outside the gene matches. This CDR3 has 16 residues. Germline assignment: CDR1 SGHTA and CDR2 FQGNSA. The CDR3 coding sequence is TGTGCCAGCAGCTTTTCGGACAGGGAAGGGGGTTACGAGCAGTACTTC. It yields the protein CASSFSDREGGYEQYF.

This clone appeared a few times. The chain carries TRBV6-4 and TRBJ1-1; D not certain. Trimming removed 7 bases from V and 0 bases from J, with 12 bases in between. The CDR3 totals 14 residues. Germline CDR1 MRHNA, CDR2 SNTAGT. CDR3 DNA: TGTGCCAGCAAAAGGTCTAGTATGAACACTGAAGCTTTCTTT. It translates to CASKRSSMNTEAFF.

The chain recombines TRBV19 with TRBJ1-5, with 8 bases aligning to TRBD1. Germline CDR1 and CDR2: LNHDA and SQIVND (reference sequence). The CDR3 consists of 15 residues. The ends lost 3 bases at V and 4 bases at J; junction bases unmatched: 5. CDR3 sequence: CASSIWGQENQPQHF. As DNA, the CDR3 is TGTGCCAGTAGTATTTGGGGACAGGAGAATCAGCCCCAGCATTTT.

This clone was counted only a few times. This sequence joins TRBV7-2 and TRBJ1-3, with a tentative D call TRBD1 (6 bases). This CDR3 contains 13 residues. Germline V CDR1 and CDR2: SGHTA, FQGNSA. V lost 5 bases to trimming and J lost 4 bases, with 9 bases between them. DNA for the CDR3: TGTGCCAGCAGCAATACAGGGGGAAACACCATATATTTT. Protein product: CASSNTGGNTIYF.

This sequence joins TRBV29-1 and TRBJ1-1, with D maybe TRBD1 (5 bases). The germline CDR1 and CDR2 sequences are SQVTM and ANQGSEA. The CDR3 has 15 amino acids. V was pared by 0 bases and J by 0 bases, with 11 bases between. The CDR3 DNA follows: TGCAGCGTTGAAGATCTGCCAGGGTTGAACACTGAAGCTTTCTTT. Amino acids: CSVEDLPGLNTEAFF. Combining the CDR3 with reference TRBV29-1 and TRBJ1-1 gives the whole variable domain SAVISQKPSRDICQRGTSLTIQCQVDSQVTMMFWYRQQPGQSLTLIATANQGSEATYESGFVIDKFPISRPNLTFSTLTVSNMSPEDSSIYLCSVEDLPGLNTEAFFGQGTRLTVV.

DNA of the CDR3: TGCAGTGCCGACAGGGGCTATGGCTACACCTTC. As protein: CSADRGYGYTF. The rearrangement joins TRBV20-1 to TRBJ1-2, with 8 positions matching TRBD1. The CDR3 is made up of 11 amino acids. With 6 bases clipped from V and 4 bases from J, the junction kept 1 base outside the gene matches. Germline assignment: CDR1 DFQATT and CDR2 SNEGSKA (reference sequence).

The CDR3 loop reads CATSDLRGQGTDTQYF. DNA of the CDR3: TGTGCCACCAGTGATTTGAGGGGGCAGGGCACAGATACGCAGTATTTT. The genes are TRBV24-1 and TRBJ2-3, with 7 bases identical to TRBD1. Germline CDR1 KGHDR, CDR2 SFDVKD. The CDR3 runs to 16 residues. J lost 1 base, V lost 0 bases, and 3 bases had no gene match.

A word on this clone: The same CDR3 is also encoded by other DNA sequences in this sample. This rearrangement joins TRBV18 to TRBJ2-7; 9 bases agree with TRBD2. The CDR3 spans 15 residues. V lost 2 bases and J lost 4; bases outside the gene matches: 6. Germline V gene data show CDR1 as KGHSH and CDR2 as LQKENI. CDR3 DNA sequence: TGTGCCAGCTCACCAGGGCTAGCGGGAACATACGAGCAGTACTTC. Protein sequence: CASSPGLAGTYEQYF.

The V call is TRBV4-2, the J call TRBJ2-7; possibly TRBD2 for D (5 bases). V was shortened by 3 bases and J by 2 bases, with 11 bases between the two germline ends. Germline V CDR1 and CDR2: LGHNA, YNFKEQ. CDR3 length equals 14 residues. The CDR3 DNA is TGTGCCAGCAGCCATTTGGAGGAGACCTACGAGCAGTACTTC. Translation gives CASSHLEETYEQYF.

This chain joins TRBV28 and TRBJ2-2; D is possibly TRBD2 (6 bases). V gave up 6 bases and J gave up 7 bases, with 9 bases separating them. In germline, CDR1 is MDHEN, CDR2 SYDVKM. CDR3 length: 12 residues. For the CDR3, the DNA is TGTGCCAGCAGCTTCGGGGGCGGGGAGCTGTTTTTT. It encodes CASSFGGGELFF.

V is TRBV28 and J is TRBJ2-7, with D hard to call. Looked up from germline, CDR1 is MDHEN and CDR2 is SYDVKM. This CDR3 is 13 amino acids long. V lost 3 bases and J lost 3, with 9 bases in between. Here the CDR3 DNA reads TGTGCCAGCAGTTTCGACACCCACTACGAGCAGTACTTC. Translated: CASSFDTHYEQYF.

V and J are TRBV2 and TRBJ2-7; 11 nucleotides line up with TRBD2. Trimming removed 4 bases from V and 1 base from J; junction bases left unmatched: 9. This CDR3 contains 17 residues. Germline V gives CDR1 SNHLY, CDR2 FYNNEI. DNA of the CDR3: TGTGCCAGCAGTGGACCCTCGACTAGCGGGAATTCCTACGAGCAGTACTTC. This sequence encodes CASSGPSTSGNSYEQYF.

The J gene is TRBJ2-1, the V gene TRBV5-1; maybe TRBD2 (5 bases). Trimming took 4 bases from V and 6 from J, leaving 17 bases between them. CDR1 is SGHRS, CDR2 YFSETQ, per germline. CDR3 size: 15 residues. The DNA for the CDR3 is TGCGCCAGCAGCCCAGGACTTTTAACTCGCAATGAGCAGTTCTTC. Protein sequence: CASSPGLLTRNEQFF.

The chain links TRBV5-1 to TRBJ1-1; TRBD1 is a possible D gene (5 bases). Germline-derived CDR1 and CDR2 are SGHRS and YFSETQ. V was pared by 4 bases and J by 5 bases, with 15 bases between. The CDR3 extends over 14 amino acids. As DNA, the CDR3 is TGCGCCAGCAGCCTCTCCGGACGGGGGACTGAAGCTTTCTTT. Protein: CASSLSGRGTEAFF.

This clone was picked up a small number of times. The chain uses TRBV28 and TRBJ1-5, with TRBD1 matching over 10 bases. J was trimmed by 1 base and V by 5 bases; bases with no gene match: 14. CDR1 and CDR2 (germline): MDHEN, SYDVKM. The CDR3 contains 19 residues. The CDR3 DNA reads TGTGCCAGCAGTATCCGGGACAGGGGATCGTGGGGGAGCAATCAGCCCCAGCATTTT. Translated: CASSIRDRGSWGSNQPQHF.

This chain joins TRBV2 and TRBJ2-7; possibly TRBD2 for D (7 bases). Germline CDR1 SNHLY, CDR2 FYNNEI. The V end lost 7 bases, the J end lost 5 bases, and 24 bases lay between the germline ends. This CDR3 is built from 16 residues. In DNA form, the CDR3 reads TGTGCCAGCACCCAAGTGAGTAACAGGGAGGGAGACGAGCAGTACTTC. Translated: CASTQVSNREGDEQYF.

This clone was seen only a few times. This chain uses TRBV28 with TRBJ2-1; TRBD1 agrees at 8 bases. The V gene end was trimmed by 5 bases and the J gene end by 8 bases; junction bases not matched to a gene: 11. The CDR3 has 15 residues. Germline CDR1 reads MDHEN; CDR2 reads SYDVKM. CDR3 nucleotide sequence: TGTGCCAGCAGTGTCTCAGGGGGCGCGTTGGATGAGCAGTTCTTC. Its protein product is CASSVSGGALDEQFF.

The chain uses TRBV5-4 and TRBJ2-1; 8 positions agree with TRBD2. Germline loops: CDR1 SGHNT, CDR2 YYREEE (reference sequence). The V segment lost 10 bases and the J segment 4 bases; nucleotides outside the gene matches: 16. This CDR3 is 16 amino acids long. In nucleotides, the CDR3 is TGTGCCCTCGAGGAAGGGGCGGGGGGACCTTACAATGAGCAGTTCTTC. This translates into CALEEGAGGPYNEQFF.

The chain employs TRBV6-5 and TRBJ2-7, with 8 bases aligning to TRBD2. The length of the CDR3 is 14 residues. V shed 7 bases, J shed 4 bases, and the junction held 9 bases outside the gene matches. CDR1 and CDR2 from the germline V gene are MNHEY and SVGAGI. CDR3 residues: CASKKSGSSYEQYF. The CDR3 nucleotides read TGTGCCAGCAAGAAAAGCGGGAGCAGTTACGAGCAGTACTTC.

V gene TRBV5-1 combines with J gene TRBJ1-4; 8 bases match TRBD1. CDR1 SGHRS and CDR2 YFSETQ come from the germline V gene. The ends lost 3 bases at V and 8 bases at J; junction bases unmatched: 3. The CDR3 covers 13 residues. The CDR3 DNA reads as TGCGCCAGCAGCTCCGGGACAGGCGAAAAACTGTTTTTT. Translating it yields CASSSGTGEKLFF.